The clone carrying this TCR beta chain was recorded only once. This specimen belongs to a study of blood T cell repertoires in COVID-19. Overall study: Acute and convalescent COVID-19 samples came from the United States, Italy and Spain. The analysed material was cDNA or gDNA that came from T cells, B-cell-depleted T cells, or PBMCs.

Per the original data handling: Amplification with reference gene primers provided the estimates of nucleated cell counts. Profiled with immunoSEQ multiplex PCR; TCRdb holds only in-frame clones, not every one. From that table come the V and J calls and clone size; the DNA was used to work out D and trimming. The profile shows 200,000 to 300,000 clones, 85% to 90% of them singletons. The germline V gene has CDR1 MNHEY and CDR2 SVGAGI. The length of the CDR3 is 14 residues. The V and J ends lost 6 bases and 2 bases respectively, with 14 bases between them. The source of this sequence is a woman in her forties with acute or convalescent COVID-19. The chain joins TRBV6-5 to TRBJ2-7; the D gene is possibly TRBD1 (6 bases). Sequencing was carried out using peripheral blood. CDR3 coding DNA: TGTGCCAGCAGCCCATTACAGGGCCCCTACGAGCAGTACGTC. Translated: CASSPLQGPYEQYV.